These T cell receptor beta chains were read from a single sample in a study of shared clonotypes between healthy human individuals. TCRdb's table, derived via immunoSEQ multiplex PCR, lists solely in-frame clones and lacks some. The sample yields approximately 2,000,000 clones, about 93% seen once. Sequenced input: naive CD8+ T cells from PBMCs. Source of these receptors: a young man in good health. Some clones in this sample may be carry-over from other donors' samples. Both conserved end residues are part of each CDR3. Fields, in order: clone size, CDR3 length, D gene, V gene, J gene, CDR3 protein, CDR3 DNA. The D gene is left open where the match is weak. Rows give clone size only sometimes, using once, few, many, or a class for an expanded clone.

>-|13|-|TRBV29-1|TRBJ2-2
CSVSVVNTGELFF
TGCAGCGTTTCGGTAGTGAACACCGGGGAGCTGTTTTTT
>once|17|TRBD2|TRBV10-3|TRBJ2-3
CAISASLSGRASDTQYF
TGTGCCATCAGCGCCTCCCTTAGCGGGAGGGCCTCCGATACGCAGTATTTT
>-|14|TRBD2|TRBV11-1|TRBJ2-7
CASSFGGNYYEQYF
TGTGCCAGCAGCTTCGGGGGGAACTACTACGAGCAGTACTTC
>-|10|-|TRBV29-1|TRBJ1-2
CSVLDYGYTF
TGCAGCGTTTTAGATTATGGCTACACCTTC
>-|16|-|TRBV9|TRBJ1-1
CASSAGFAGMNTEAFF
TGTGCCAGCAGCGCAGGATTCGCGGGAATGAACACTGAAGCTTTCTTT
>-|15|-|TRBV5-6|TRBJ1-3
CASSFGPSSGNTIYF
TGTGCCAGCAGCTTCGGGCCAAGCTCTGGAAACACCATATATTTT
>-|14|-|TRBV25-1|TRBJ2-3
CASSEFGGTDTQYF
TGTGCCAGCAGTGAATTTGGTGGGACAGATACGCAGTATTTT
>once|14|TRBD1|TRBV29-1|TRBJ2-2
CSVEGQGVTGELFF
TGCAGCGTTGAGGGACAGGGGGTAACCGGGGAGCTGTTTTTT
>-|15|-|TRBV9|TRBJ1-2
CASSVRTGTRDGYTF
TGTGCCAGCAGCGTGCGAACCGGGACCCGGGATGGCTACACCTTC
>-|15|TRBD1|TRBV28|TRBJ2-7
CASRTLRTGDYEQYF
TGTGCCAGCAGAACTCTCCGGACAGGGGACTACGAGCAGTACTTC
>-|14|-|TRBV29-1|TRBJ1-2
CSVLLGQFLYGYTF
TGCAGCGTCCTTCTCGGACAGTTCCTCTATGGCTACACCTTC
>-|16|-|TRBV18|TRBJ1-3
CASSRVGRVSGNTIYF
TGTGCCAGCAGCCGCGTGGGACGGGTCTCTGGAAACACCATATATTTT
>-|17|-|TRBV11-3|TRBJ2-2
CASSPAYPSPNTGELFF
TGTGCCAGCAGCCCCGCCTACCCGAGCCCCAACACCGGGGAGCTGTTTTTT
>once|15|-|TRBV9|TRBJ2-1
CASSATNIPYNEQFF
TGTGCCAGCAGCGCTACTAACATCCCCTACAATGAGCAGTTCTTC
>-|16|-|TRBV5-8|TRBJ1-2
CASSPGGAGEVDGYTF
TGTGCCAGCAGCCCCGGTGGGGCAGGGGAAGTTGATGGCTACACCTTC
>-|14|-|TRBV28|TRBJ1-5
CASSFQGSYQPQHF
TGTGCCAGCAGTTTCCAGGGATCCTATCAGCCCCAGCATTTT
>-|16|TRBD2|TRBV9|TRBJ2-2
CASSVGRIAGSGELFF
TGTGCCAGCAGCGTGGGAAGGATAGCGGGAAGCGGGGAGCTGTTTTTT
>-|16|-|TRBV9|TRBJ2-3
CASSVDPGATTDTQYF
TGTGCCAGCAGCGTAGATCCGGGAGCGACCACAGATACGCAGTATTTT